The source of this T cell receptor (beta chain) is a study of blood T cell repertoires in COVID-19 (dated by TCRdb to the early 2020s). Broadly, across the study: Samples covering the acute and convalescent phases of COVID-19 were provided by collaborators in the United States, Italy and Spain. HLA class I and class II types, where available, came from metadata supplied by the sample provider rather than from assay-based typing. The prospective study material was composed of cDNA or gDNA derived from T cells, B-cell-depleted T cells, or PBMCs. A de-identified subject ID, COVID-19 status, age in years and sex were almost always included in the sample metadata. Subjects who had been exposed to COVID-19, were actively infected with it, or had recovered from it provided the deeply sampled blood TCRbeta repertoires that made up the dataset. The repertoires were released in a freely available public database meant as a resource for research on the immune response to SARS-CoV-2. The samples were drawn from the first 160 participants of the ongoing ImmuneRACE study and from 1,254 subjects provided by 6 global collaborators.

The CDR3 covers 13 residues, taking in both the cysteine and the phenylalanine. Of all the DNA, just the CDR3 is kept, 39 bases in frame from base 1. Between the V and J ends, shortened by 2 bases and 10 bases respectively, the junction contains 14 bases. Via the germline V gene (reference sequence), CDR1 is LGHDT and CDR2 YNNKEL. Participants in the prospective study were enrolled through a virtual design, were aged roughly 18 to 90 years, and lived in roughly 26 United States geographic areas. In the prospective study, cohorts were assigned on the basis of participant-reported clinical history obtained from a screening survey and a study questionnaire. Recovered participants in ImmuneRACE Cohort 3 were defined as having two consecutive negative NP/OP PCR tests, clearance from a healthcare professional, or resolution of symptoms. In the prospective study, mobile phlebotomists collected whole blood, serum and a nasopharyngeal or oropharyngeal swab from each participant. Participants in the prospective study had the option to provide additional blood draws and questionnaires over a roughly 2-month period. Blood samples from the prospective study were shipped frozen or at room temperature prior to DNA extraction.

As for this clone: This receptor's antigen is unknown. No base quality information exists; no much larger clone differs at one position.

General study outcomes and caveats: The amount of clinical and demographic metadata varied by source and participant and was provided uncurated.

The immunoSEQ Assay, a bias-controlled multiplex PCR, was used to amplify TCRbeta CDR3 regions from genomic DNA. From the authors' description of their analysis: The number of nucleated cells in each sample was estimated from the amplification of reference gene primers within the assay. To quantify the absolute abundance of each unique TCRbeta CDR3 rearrangement, sequence reads were collapsed and filtered. For each sample, productive Simpson clonality was calculated by taking the square root of Simpson's diversity index across productive rearrangements. TCRdb carries this immuneACCESS record with in-frame sequences only. Its versions omit some clonotypes, under half of them owing to an unresolved V gene in the studies checked, with the rest unexplained. For V, J and clone size, that table is used; D and trimming come from the DNA. Within this sample are over 300,000 clones, with 87% of them counted one time only. Of the sample, approximately 5.4% falls within the top ten clones.

Here the chain combines TRBV3-1 (or the pseudogene TRBV3-2) and TRBJ1-1; a weak D assignment points to TRBD1 (5 bases agree). The receptor was derived from a woman in her twenties or thirties who had recovered from COVID-19. The sample was PBMCs or T cells enriched from blood (not recorded which). The DNA is as follows: TGTGCCAGCAGCCAAAGCCCCAGGGCCGTAGCTTTCTTT. Its coded protein is CASSQSPRAVAFF.